These 26 T cell receptor beta chains were all obtained from the same sample, sequenced in a study of early stage breast cancer tumors. The data were produced by immunoSEQ multiplex PCR, yet TCRdb's version contains in-frame clones alone and is incomplete. The data show around 51,000 clones, around 78% seen once. The sample comprised blood. These TCRs come from a person in their forties with breast cancer.

Written as DNA, the CDR3 is TGCGCCAGCAGCTTGGTCGACGGTTCCTACGAGCAGTACTTC. The encoded protein is CASSLVDGSYEQYF. This chain joins TRBV5-1 and TRBJ2-7; D remains ambiguous. The germline V gene encodes CDR1 SGHRS and CDR2 YFSETQ. Trimming took off 0 bases at V and 1 base at J, with 8 bases between the two ends. The CDR3 totals 14 residues.

This clone was seen a handful of times. The chain combines TRBV6-4 with TRBJ2-5; the D gene is possibly TRBD1 (6 bases). The length of the CDR3 is 15 residues. Deletions cut 9 bases from V and 4 bases from J, with 21 bases between. The germline gives CDR1 MRHNA, CDR2 SNTAGT. The CDR3 DNA reads as TGTGCCAGGATCGTTCGGCAGGGGCTACGAGAGACCCAGTACTTC. Its translation is CARIVRQGLRETQYF.

The chain uses TRBV29-1 and TRBJ1-2; 8 bases match TRBD1. The CDR3 runs to 16 residues. Germline V CDR1 and CDR2: SQVTM, ANQGSEA. CDR3 residues: CGSGSPGGGLSGGYTF. The CDR3 DNA is TGCGGGTCCGGGAGTCCAGGGGGCGGATTGTCCGGTGGCTACACCTTC.

This clone was counted a single time. This chain joins TRBV7-9 and TRBJ2-7; 12 nucleotides line up with TRBD2. The V and J ends lost 4 bases and 4 bases, in that order; junction bases with no gene match: 5. CDR3 size: 15 residues. Germline CDR1 is SEHNR and CDR2 is FQNEAQ (reference sequence). As DNA, the CDR3 is TGTGCCAGCAGCTCCGGACTAGCGGGATCATACGAGCAGTACTTC. Translation gives CASSSGLAGSYEQYF.

This clone was found a few times. The chain links TRBV6-1 to TRBJ2-2; TRBD2 aligns across 7 bases. The germline V gene encodes CDR1 MNHNS and CDR2 SASEGT. The V gene end was trimmed by 3 bases and the J gene end by 0 bases; junction bases not matched to a gene: 4. The CDR3 sequence is 16 residues long. CDR3 sequence reads: CASSDLAASNTGELFF. In nucleotides, the CDR3 is TGTGCCAGCAGTGACCTAGCGGCTTCGAACACCGGGGAGCTGTTTTTT.

The chain is built from TRBV30 and TRBJ2-7, with 10 bases identical to TRBD2. CDR1 is GTSNPN, CDR2 SVGIG, per germline (reference sequence). There are 16 residues in the CDR3. The V segment lost 5 bases and the J segment 9 bases; nucleotides outside the gene matches: 19. CDR3 sequence: CAWALSKAGGLKVQYF. In DNA, the CDR3 is TGTGCCTGGGCCCTAAGTAAAGCGGGAGGGCTTAAGGTGCAGTACTTC.

The J gene is TRBJ2-2, the V gene TRBV5-1; D may be TRBD1 (5 bases). V was shortened by 3 bases and J by 0 bases, with 15 bases between the two germline ends. Per the germline V gene, CDR1 is SGHRS and CDR2 is YFSETQ. This CDR3 contains 17 residues. DNA for the CDR3: TGCGCCAGCAGCTCGAACCCAGGGTTTACGAACACCGGGGAGCTGTTTTTT. This gives the protein CASSSNPGFTNTGELFF.

The chain has TRBV6-5 and TRBJ1-3; no clear D. Trimming stripped 8 bases from V and 4 bases from J, with 9 bases between. This CDR3 contains 12 residues. Germline V gene data show CDR1 as MNHEY and CDR2 as SVGAGI. The chain's CDR3 is CASVSPGNTIYF. In nucleotides, the CDR3 is TGTGCCAGCGTGAGCCCAGGAAACACCATATATTTT.

The genes are TRBV6-5 and TRBJ1-2, with D uncertain. Germline lookup yields CDR1 MNHEY and CDR2 SVGAGI. The CDR3 is 14 residues long. V was clipped by 0 bases and J by 7 bases, with 12 bases between them. The CDR3, as DNA: TGTGCCAGCAGTTACTCGATGGGTCGGGGTGGCTACACCTTC. Translating it yields CASSYSMGRGGYTF.

The J gene is TRBJ1-1, the V gene TRBV15; a weak D match, TRBD1 (5 bases). This CDR3 contains 19 residues. Trimming removed 5 bases at V and 0 bases at J, with 25 bases between. Per germline, CDR1 LNHNV and CDR2 YYDKDF (reference sequence). In DNA, the CDR3 is TGTGCCACCAGCCCACCAGGCGGGGCTAGGGGAGGGCTGAACACTGAAGCTTTCTTT. Its protein is CATSPPGGARGGLNTEAFF.

The genes are TRBV6-5 and TRBJ2-7; D possibly corresponds to TRBD1 (6 bases). The CDR3 loop spans 10 amino acids. The V gene lost 6 bases and the J gene lost 7 bases, with 7 bases spanning the gap. Germline loops: CDR1 MNHEY, CDR2 SVGAGI. For the CDR3, the DNA is TGTGCCAGCAGGGGGGCGGAGCAGTACTTC. Its translation: CASRGAEQYF.

The V call is TRBV7-9, the J call TRBJ2-4; perhaps TRBD2 as D (6 bases). The CDR3 runs to 12 residues. V dropped 5 bases and J dropped 6 bases, with 8 bases sitting between them. The germline V gene has CDR1 SEHNR and CDR2 FQNEAQ (reference sequence). The CDR3 reads CASSGTGNIQYF. The CDR3 bases are TGTGCCAGCAGCGGGACTGGAAACATTCAGTACTTC.

This sequence joins TRBV5-6 and TRBJ2-7, with 11 bases identical to TRBD2. CDR3 length equals 19 residues. Trimming removed 7 bases from V and 2 bases from J; junction bases left unmatched: 20. Germline V lookup: CDR1 SGHDT, CDR2 YYEEEE. The CDR3, as DNA: TGTGCCAGCCTTTTTGGGGGACTAGCGGTCCTAAGCCTTACCTACGAGCAGTACTTC. Translating gives CASLFGGLAVLSLTYEQYF.

The chain combines TRBV19 with TRBJ2-1; 7 bases match TRBD2. V was clipped by 6 bases and J by 1 base; unmatched bases: 6. The CDR3 loop spans 15 amino acids. Germline loops: CDR1 LNHDA, CDR2 SQIVND (reference sequence). The CDR3 sequence is CASRKAGTSYNEQFF. DNA for the CDR3: TGTGCCAGTAGGAAAGCGGGAACGTCCTACAATGAGCAGTTCTTC.

About this clone itself: This sample includes further DNA sequences coding for the same CDR3. The gene calls are TRBV5-1 and TRBJ2-7; 7 bases agree with TRBD2. Per the germline V gene, CDR1 is SGHRS and CDR2 is YFSETQ. V shed 0 bases, J shed 3 bases, and the junction held 3 bases outside the gene matches. The CDR3 has 14 residues. The CDR3 DNA sequence: TGCGCCAGCAGCTTGGGAAGGACTAGCTACGAGCAGTACTTC. As protein: CASSLGRTSYEQYF.

This rearrangement joins TRBV5-4 to TRBJ2-5; TRBD2 might be the D (6 bases). Trimming removed 0 bases from V and 5 bases from J, with 17 bases in between. Germline loops: CDR1 SGHNT, CDR2 YYREEE (reference sequence). The CDR3 is 16 residues long. The CDR3 region is CASSLGGTSMGETQYF. In DNA form, the CDR3 reads TGTGCCAGCAGCTTGGGCGGGACTTCGATGGGGGAGACCCAGTACTTC.

The V gene is TRBV4-1, the J gene TRBJ2-7; the D gene could be TRBD1 or TRBD2 (5 bases each). From germline, CDR1 is MGHRA and CDR2 YSYEKL. The V end lost 0 bases, the J end lost 2 bases, and 11 bases lay between the germline ends. This CDR3 is built from 15 residues. The CDR3 region is CASSQDGAGTYEQYF. CDR3 in DNA: TGCGCCAGCAGCCAAGATGGGGCGGGTACCTACGAGCAGTACTTC.

The chain is built from TRBV9 and TRBJ2-1; D may be TRBD1 or TRBD2 (5 bases each). The ends were cut back, 0 bases at V and 0 bases at J, with 16 bases in the middle. This CDR3 spans 18 amino acids. Germline-derived CDR1 and CDR2 are SGDLS and YYNGEE. CDR3 coding DNA: TGTGCCAGCAGCGTAGCCTTACTCGGGGCTTCCTCCTACAATGAGCAGTTCTTC. Translating it yields CASSVALLGASSYNEQFF.

The chain couples TRBV21-1 to TRBJ2-5. TRBV21-1 constitutes a pseudogene. The CDR3 spans 15 residues. In DNA, the CDR3 is TGTGCCAGCAGCAAAGCCCCTCGGCTCCAAGAGACCCAGTACTTC. It codes for CASSKAPRLQETQYF.

This sequence joins TRBV29-1 and TRBJ2-1; 12 nucleotides match TRBD2. The CDR3 has 17 residues. Germline V gene data show CDR1 as SQVTM and CDR2 as ANQGSEA. The V segment lost 5 bases and the J segment 3 bases; nucleotides outside the gene matches: 11. CDR3 DNA: TGCAGCGTTCCGGGGCCTAGCGGGAGGGCCTTCTACAATGAGCAGTTCTTC. As protein: CSVPGPSGRAFYNEQFF.

The chain carries TRBV7-2 and TRBJ1-2; the D is unclear. Germline values: CDR1 SGHTA, CDR2 FQGNSA. The CDR3 length is 14 residues. Trimming removed 2 bases at V and 2 bases at J, with 9 bases between. The CDR3 sequence is CASSLYTVNYGYTF. CDR3 coding DNA: TGTGCCAGCAGCTTATATACGGTGAACTATGGCTACACCTTC.

The chain links TRBV21-1 to TRBJ2-7; TRBD2 was called by the table and not checked on the DNA. TRBV21-1 is a pseudogene. The CDR3 spans 13 residues. This CDR3 is CATLLAGKYEQYF. DNA of the CDR3: TGTGCCACATTATTAGCGGGAAAATACGAGCAGTACTTC.

The V and J genes are TRBV5-1 and TRBJ1-2; 7 nucleotides match TRBD1. This CDR3 region has 15 residues. Germline V gene sequence: CDR1 SGHRS, CDR2 YFSETQ. J was trimmed by 4 bases and V by 2 bases; bases with no gene match: 8. This CDR3 reads CASSLFEGGGYGYTF. The DNA of the CDR3 is TGCGCCAGCAGCTTATTTGAAGGGGGCGGCTATGGCTACACCTTC. Combining the CDR3 with reference TRBV5-1 and TRBJ1-2 gives the whole variable domain KAGVTQTPRYLIKTRGQQVTLSCSPISGHRSVSWYQQTPGQGLQFLFEYFSETQRNKGNFPGRFSGRQFSNSRSEMNVSTLELGDSALYLCASSLFEGGGYGYTFGSGTRLTVV.

The CDR3 loop reads CASSYGQGAYGYTF. As DNA, the CDR3 is TGCGCCAGCAGCTACGGACAGGGGGCCTATGGCTACACCTTC. The chain joins TRBV5-1 to TRBJ1-2; TRBD1 matches at 11 bases. Germline CDR1 and CDR2: SGHRS and YFSETQ. The CDR3 covers 14 residues. The trim removed 3 bases at V and 4 bases at J, leaving 2 bases unmatched.

V usage is TRBV7-9 and J usage is TRBJ2-2; TRBD2 aligns across 8 bases. Germline V gene data show CDR1 as SEHNR and CDR2 as FQNEAQ (reference sequence). The CDR3 has 17 residues. V lost 0 bases and J lost 4; bases outside the gene matches: 7. The CDR3 protein is CASSLAVTSGLTGELFF. The CDR3 bases are TGTGCCAGCAGCTTAGCCGTCACTAGCGGACTCACCGGGGAGCTGTTTTTT.

The chain recombines TRBV7-9 with TRBJ1-5; D is ambiguous. The CDR3 runs 14 residues. The germline V gene has CDR1 SEHNR and CDR2 FQNEAQ (reference sequence). Trimming cost V 3 bases and J 3 bases, with 9 bases left between them. The DNA of the CDR3 is TGTGCCAGCAGCTTCGGGAATCCCAATCAGCCCCAGCATTTT. Amino acids: CASSFGNPNQPQHF.